This T cell receptor (beta chain) emerged from a study of long-term antiretroviral therapy in people with HIV (dated by TCRdb to 2022 to 2024). For the study in its entirety: Collection of the earliest samples took place about a decade ahead of the 2015 WHO recommendation for immediate ART, at a time when ART was typically delayed until CD4 counts fell. Among the approximately 27 participants with HIV, fewer than twelve were female. Test extractions of a monoclonal T-cell line alongside some 36 polyclonal samples showed no cross-contamination during QIAcube processing. Whether ART initiation and durable HIV suppression were associated with changes in peripheral blood TRB repertoire composition and diversity was tested in a retrospective serial study. The cohort contributed about 200 cryopreserved PBMC samples from a few dozen adults with confirmed HIV infection, collected serially over a mean of around 6 years (range 1-12).

This clone turned up a few times. Its antigen target is currently unknown. The sample holds no much larger clone one base away, and base qualities are not on file. The cysteine opens and the phenylalanine closes a CDR3 of 13 amino acids. Only CDR3 DNA is held: 39 bases, read in frame from base 1. Reading the germline V gene gives CDR1 MNHEY and CDR2 SVGAGI. The V and J ends are trimmed by 0 bases and 5 bases, leaving 5 bases between them. To be included, a participant needed at least one PBMC sample from before ART initiation plus at least two post-ART samples. Treatment was received in the United States of America by all participants with HIV. Before DNA extraction, cryopreserved samples of roughly 1-10 million PBMC were thawed and washed. At the time of the earliest PBMC sample, participants with HIV were aged between roughly 23 and 60 years. PBMC samples were contributed by each participant from 1-4 timepoints before ART initiation and 2-8 timepoints after ART initiation, with a median of 7 samples. For every participant, serial HIV viral load, CD4+ T-cell count, ART history and demographic data were obtained. Using a Qiagen kit on a QIAcube, genomic DNA was extracted from unsorted PBMC, with samples processed in batches of 12.

The immunoSEQ hsTCRB v3.0 assay was used at survey level resolution for TRB variable region sequencing. TRB sequencing targeted a depth of 40,000-50,000 T-cell genomes per sample. An Illumina MiSeq with a v3 150-cycle kit was used to sequence the pooled TRB libraries. The original pipeline was this. Repertoire analysis ran in R within a reproducible Nextflow workflow covering QC, data transformation and analysis. LymphoSeq2, an R package for AIRR-Seq data exploration, was used to implement custom analyses. A few samples that yielded fewer than 5000 total TRB sequences were excluded, so that approximately 170 HIV repertoires were analyzed. Among the roughly 190 retained HIV repertoires, approximately 57 were collected before ART initiation and 120 to 140 were collected after ART initiation. Each repertoire was downsampled to 5000 TRB nucleotide sequences, and summary statistics were averaged across 100 downsampling iterations. TRB sequences were retained for analysis only if CDR3 regions of at least seven amino acids were present. A Shannon entropy-derived clonality score and the Gini coefficient were used to measure diversity. In the repertoire networks, any two of the top 5000 CDR3 amino acid sequences were connected whenever the two sequences differed by an edit distance of one. For TRB CDR3 amino acid sequences, antigen specificity groups and MHC restriction were predicted with GLIPH2. To flag known associations with CMV, EBV, HIV or tissue antigens, CDR3 amino acid sequences were compared against VDJdb and McPAS-TCR. Pre-ART, post-ART and control groups were compared with Wilcoxon signed-rank tests and Holm-Bonferroni correction. In its TCRdb copy, this immuneACCESS table keeps in-frame sequences only and misses some clones. Where compared with another copy, unresolved V genes explain less than half of these, and the others have no known cause. That table is the source of V, J and clone size, and D and trimming were worked out from the DNA. The sample yields under 15,000 clones; about 78% were counted once. Approximately 15% of the sample is taken by the ten largest.

The paper as a whole reports these results and caveats: At every time point, the repertoire was dominated by expanded TRB clones first identified before ART initiation, although this dominance fluctuated and, in many PLHIV, declined after ART. HIV repertoires had narrower CDR3 length ranges than controls, and the network structure suggested an antigen-experienced repertoire that shifted only slightly toward naive after ART. Inferences about post-ART repertoire changes were limited because no data were available on ART adherence, viral resistance or therapy changes. Because PBMC availability was limited, only the TCR beta chain was sequenced, with no alpha chain pairing. The samples span the years 2004 to 2017, and the ART regimens used at that time may not be as effective as current regimens. ART initiation was associated with a significant increase in TRB diversity, but diversity stayed significantly below transplant donor controls even after long-term ART. Because pre-ART samples had limited cell numbers, profiling was done on unsorted PBMC rather than on sorted CD4+ and CD8+ T cells.

The input for sequencing was unsorted PBMCs, taken 1.3 years after starting antiretroviral therapy. The origin of this receptor is a woman younger than 35 with HIV. The sequence joins TRBV6-5 to TRBJ1-5, with the identity of the D gene unclear. The nucleotides are TGTGCCAGCAGTTACTCCGTCGATCAGCCCCAGCATTTT. Translation gives CASSYSVDQPQHF.